This T cell receptor beta chain was sequenced in a study of cytomegalovirus exposure and HLA in healthy donors. Study in general: An analysis done earlier identified roughly 120 million unique TCR beta sequences from 200 million or so T cells. The study's findings and limits: For TCR beta chains, V- and J-gene trimming was later linked to a missense DCLRE1C variant. In vitro work confirmed that a few CMV-associated chains recognize CMV antigens.

Looked up from germline, CDR1 is SEHNR and CDR2 is FQNEAQ (reference sequence). V shed 6 bases and J shed 6 bases, with 20 bases lying between them. The CDR3 consists of 16 residues. On this clone: What it binds is unknown.

PCR amplification relied on 60 Vbeta primers (plus 13 Jbeta primers). Profiled with immunoSEQ multiplex PCR; TCRdb holds only in-frame clones, not every one. The sample has more than 55,000 clones. Each donor was nominally healthy when sampled (though unrecorded immune exposures were likely). The sample consisted of PBMCs. The origin of this receptor is a woman in her forties in good health and CMV-seropositive. The chain employs TRBV7-9 and TRBJ1-4, with a tentative D call TRBD1 (6 bases). The CDR3, as DNA: TGTGCCAGCAGGGGACACCGTGGGTCAGAGGATGAAAAACTGTTTTTT. Amino acids: CASRGHRGSEDEKLFF.